This T cell receptor (beta chain) is from a study of metastatic and nonmetastatic thyroid tumors. Study at large: Across blood and tumor or nodule tissue, repertoires from malignant and benign thyroid patients were compared with one another. Regarding the study as a whole: The reported finding was significantly higher TCR beta diversity in malignant thyroid tumors relative to benign nodules, in blood and tumor.

This clone was seen a handful of times. Its specificity is not known. In this CDR3 the conserved last residue, phenylalanine or tryptophan, is missing, so a read error is likely. Authors' data handling: A papillary thyroid cancer distant-metastasis classifier was built from CDR3 differences across clinicopathological groups. TCRdb called clones again from the PCR reads with MiXCR. These V and J calls originate from TCRdb's pipeline instead of the authors' own analysis. The sample has fewer than 45,000 clones, 13% seen once. The entire patient cohort was treatment-naive prior to thyroid surgery. Germline loops: CDR1 MNHEY, CDR2 SMNVEV (reference sequence). Unmatched junction bases numbered 4, after V lost 6 bases and J lost 5 bases. The CDR3 is made up of 15 amino acids.

What was sequenced was blood. The rearrangement uses TRBV27 and TRBJ2-1; TRBD2 aligns across 13 bases. The receptor was isolated from a female donor with papillary thyroid cancer or a benign thyroid nodule (not recorded which). Some clones in this sample may be carry-over from other donors' samples. The CDR3 is CASSILAGGNNEQFS. CDR3 sequence (DNA): TGTGCCAGCAGCATACTAGCGGGAGGGAACAATGAGCAGTTCTCC.